These 13 T cell receptor beta chains came from one sample sequenced in a study of T cells after posttransplantation cyclophosphamide. Here immunoSEQ multiplex PCR was the method, and the copy in TCRdb shows in-frame clones only, minus some. The sample consists of 66,000 or so clones, just under 95% of them appearing once. The specimen was PBMCs. These receptors originate from a young woman in good health and a related stem cell transplant donor.

The rearrangement joins TRBV30 to TRBJ1-6; 7 nucleotides match TRBD1. With 7 bases clipped from V and 3 bases from J, the junction kept 9 bases outside the gene matches. Germline CDR1 is GTSNPN and CDR2 is SVGIG (reference sequence). This CDR3 is 15 amino acids long. The CDR3 sequence is CAYTTGTVYNSPLHF. The CDR3 DNA reads as TGTGCCTATACAACCGGGACAGTCTATAATTCACCCCTCCACTTT.

The V gene is TRBV7-8, the J gene TRBJ1-5; D is undetermined. Germline V gene lookup returns CDR1 SGHVS and CDR2 FQNEAQ. The V and J ends lost 5 bases and 7 bases respectively, with 9 bases between them. The CDR3 length is 12 residues. CDR3 sequence (DNA): TGTGCCAGCAGCAGCATCGGGCAGCCCCAGCATTTT. It translates to CASSSIGQPQHF.

The chain joins TRBV19 to TRBJ2-6; tentatively, D is TRBD1 (6 bases). The CDR3 sequence is 17 residues long. V was shortened by 4 bases and J by 0 bases, with 13 bases between the two germline ends. Per germline, CDR1 LNHDA and CDR2 SQIVND (reference sequence). The CDR3 protein is CASSRTAQTSGANVLTF. In DNA, the CDR3 is TGTGCCAGTAGTAGGACAGCCCAAACCTCTGGGGCCAACGTCCTGACTTTC. Complete variable domain (other parts from reference TRBV19 and TRBJ2-6): DGGITQSPKYLFRKEGQNVTLSCEQNLNHDAMYWYRQDPGQGLRLIYYSQIVNDFQKGDIAEGYSVSREKKESFPLTVTSAQKNPTAFYLCASSRTAQTSGANVLTFGAGSRLTVL.

The genes are TRBV30 and TRBJ1-4; TRBD1 aligns across 8 bases. The CDR3 loop spans 15 amino acids. Trimming cost V 0 bases and J 5 bases; bases outside gene matches: 5. Per germline, CDR1 GTSNPN and CDR2 SVGIG (reference sequence). CDR3 sequence reads: CAWSVLTGVNEKLFF. CDR3 nucleotide sequence: TGTGCCTGGAGTGTACTGACAGGGGTGAATGAAAAACTGTTTTTT.

This chain joins TRBV15 and TRBJ1-4, with D perhaps TRBD1 (5 bases). Germline V gives CDR1 LNHNV, CDR2 YYDKDF (reference sequence). V dropped 1 base and J dropped 6 bases, with 12 bases sitting between them. CDR3 length equals 15 residues. CDR3 sequence (DNA): TGTGCCACCAGCAGAGTTGGCAGGGCGGATGAAAAACTGTTTTTT. Residues: CATSRVGRADEKLFF.

The V and J genes are TRBV2 and TRBJ2-3; D is unclear. CDR3 length: 11 residues. Trimming shortened V by 10 bases and J by 5 bases, and 10 bases separated the two germline ends. CDR1 and CDR2 from the germline V gene are SNHLY and FYNNEI. As DNA, the CDR3 is TGTGCCACCACTTTCAGAGATACGCAGTATTTT. The encoded protein is CATTFRDTQYF.

The rearrangement links TRBV2 to TRBJ1-1; 7 nucleotides match TRBD1. This CDR3 is built from 13 residues. Germline trimming cut 10 bases from V and 4 bases from J; bases unmatched to any gene: 9. Germline-derived CDR1 and CDR2 are SNHLY and FYNNEI. CDR3 in DNA: TGTGCCACCGTCCAGGGGGTCGGCACTGAAGCTTTCTTT. Translating gives CATVQGVGTEAFF. Full variable domain (remainder filled in from reference TRBV2 and TRBJ1-1): EPEVTQTPSHQVTQMGQEVILRCVPISNHLYFYWYRQILGQKVEFLVSFYNNEISEKSEIFDDQFSVERPDGSNFTLKIRSTKLEDSAMYFCATVQGVGTEAFFGQGTRLTVV.

As concerns this clone: Other DNA sequences within the sample encode an identical CDR3. V usage is TRBV18 and J usage is TRBJ1-5; D gene ambiguous. The germline V gene has CDR1 KGHSH and CDR2 LQKENI. The CDR3 has 12 amino acids. The V and J ends lost 6 bases and 2 bases respectively, with 5 bases between them. CDR3 sequence reads: CASSPGNQPQHF. Here the CDR3 DNA reads TGTGCCAGCTCCCCGGGCAATCAGCCCCAGCATTTT.

The chain uses TRBV5-6 and TRBJ1-3; tentative D call: TRBD1 (6 bases). V lost 4 bases to trimming and J lost 4 bases, with 15 bases between them. The CDR3 is made up of 15 amino acids. From germline, CDR1 is SGHDT and CDR2 YYEEEE. In nucleotides, the CDR3 is TGTGCCAGCAGCCCGGGGGCAGGGGCCGGAAACACCATATATTTT. It yields the protein CASSPGAGAGNTIYF.

In its sample, this clone was seen a few times. The chain is built from TRBV2 and TRBJ1-5; 10 nucleotides match TRBD1. After removal of 3 bases from V and 8 bases from J, the junction contained 4 bases not matched to a gene. There are 14 residues in the CDR3. Germline V CDR1 and CDR2: SNHLY, FYNNEI. Written as DNA, the CDR3 is TGTGCCAGCAGTGAGACAGGGGGCGGGGAGCCCCAGCATTTT. Residues: CASSETGGGEPQHF.

J is TRBJ2-3 and V is TRBV4-3; 9 bases align to TRBD2. V shed 0 bases and J 7 bases; nucleotides not matched to a gene: 5. From germline, CDR1 is LGHNA and CDR2 YSLEER. This CDR3 spans 15 amino acids. The CDR3 coding sequence is TGCGCCAGCAGCCAAGAGGCAAGCGGGGGGTATACGCAGTATTTT. Its translation: CASSQEASGGYTQYF.

The CDR3 bases are TGTGCCAGCAGGGAGACAGGGCCCTACAATGAGCAGTTCTTC. Protein: CASRETGPYNEQFF. The chain links TRBV2 to TRBJ2-1; 7 positions agree with TRBD1. The CDR3 is made up of 14 amino acids. J lost 2 bases, V lost 6 bases, and 4 bases had no gene match. CDR1 is SNHLY and CDR2 is FYNNEI in the germline V gene. The whole variable domain, remainder taken from reference TRBV2 and TRBJ2-1, is EPEVTQTPSHQVTQMGQEVILRCVPISNHLYFYWYRQILGQKVEFLVSFYNNEISEKSEIFDDQFSVERPDGSNFTLKIRSTKLEDSAMYFCASRETGPYNEQFFGPGTRLTVL.

V usage is TRBV18 and J usage is TRBJ1-1, with a weak D call TRBD1 (5 bases). Germline-derived CDR1 and CDR2 are KGHSH and LQKENI. Trimming removed 2 bases at V and 8 bases at J, with 9 bases between. The CDR3 has 12 amino acids. CDR3 sequence (DNA): TGTGCCAGCTCACCAGAGGGGTGGGAAGCTTTCTTT. Amino acid sequence: CASSPEGWEAFF.